A selection of T cell receptor beta chains follows, all from one sample in a study of blood T cell repertoires in COVID-19. Only in-frame clones appear in the TCRdb table, and some are missing; sequencing was by immunoSEQ multiplex PCR. The sample records roughly 250,000 clones, 70% to 90% being singletons. The sample taken for sequencing was PBMCs or T cells enriched from blood (not recorded which). The receptor set was obtained from a woman between 50 and 59 years old who had recovered from COVID-19. The CDR3 runs from the conserved cysteine through the conserved F or W. Each record gives: J gene, V gene, clone size, D gene, CDR3 DNA, CDR3 protein. The D gene is left open where the match is weak. Expanded clones are given a class, and other clones once, few, many or no size at all.

>TRBJ2-1|TRBV24-1|-|TRBD1
TGTGCCACCAGTGATTCGCGGACAGGGGATAATGAGCAGTTCTTC
CATSDSRTGDNEQFF
>TRBJ1-2|TRBV7-9|-|-
TGTGCCAGCAGCTTAGGAGGGGGTAAAGGCTATGGCTACACCTTC
CASSLGGGKGYGYTF
>TRBJ1-2|TRBV13|once|TRBD1
TGTGCCAGCAGCTGGGGACAGGGGGCGAGCTATGGCTACACCTTC
CASSWGQGASYGYTF
>TRBJ2-3|TRBV28|once|-
TGTGCCAGCAGTCGACCGGGACTCCTACGGGATACGCAGTATTTT
CASSRPGLLRDTQYF
>TRBJ1-1|TRBV28|-|-
TGTGCCAGCAGTTTCCGGGATATGAACACTGAAGCTTTCTTT
CASSFRDMNTEAFF
>TRBJ2-7|TRBV4-2|-|-
TGTGCCAGCAGCCAGGTCCAGGTGGGCCCGAAGCACTACGAGCAGTACTTC
CASSQVQVGPKHYEQYF
>TRBJ1-5|TRBV28|-|-
TGTGCCAGCAGTCTCCTGGGGGGTTTAGGCAATCAGCCCCAGCATTTT
CASSLLGGLGNQPQHF
>TRBJ1-5|TRBV7-9|-|TRBD1
TGTGCCAGCAGCTCGACAGGGGGCCATCAGCCCCAGCATTTT
CASSSTGGHQPQHF
>TRBJ2-7|TRBV19|-|-
TGTGCCAGTAGTTCCGGACAGACCTACGAGCAGTACTTC
CASSSGQTYEQYF
>TRBJ2-1|TRBV4-1|-|TRBD2
TGCGCCAGCGGGAGCATGGGGGGGTTGGGCAATGAGCAGTTCTTC
CASGSMGGLGNEQFF
>TRBJ2-2|TRBV6-5|once|TRBD2
TGTGCCAGCTGGGCGCGGGAGTTGGGGGAGCTGTTTTTT
CASWARELGELFF
>TRBJ2-2|TRBV4-1|-|TRBD2
TGCGCCAGCAGCCCCCGACTAGCCGGGGACGGGGAGCTGTTTTTT
CASSPRLAGDGELFF
>TRBJ2-1|TRBV3-1/TRBV3-2|once|TRBD2
TGTGCCAGCAGCCGCCTGGGCGGGAGTCAAAGTGAGCAGTTCTTC
CASSRLGGSQSEQFF
>TRBJ2-7|TRBV27|few|-
TGTGCCAGCAGCAGGACTCCTGCGTCCTACGAGCAGTACTTC
CASSRTPASYEQYF
>TRBJ2-3|TRBV28|-|TRBD2
TGTGCCAGCTCCGGGACTAGCAGAAATACGCAGTATTTT
CASSGTSRNTQYF
>TRBJ1-2|TRBV5-1|-|-
TGCGCCAGCAGCTTGGCCGGGAGGGAGGATGGCTACACCTTC
CASSLAGREDGYTF
>TRBJ1-5|TRBV7-3|-|TRBD1
TGTGCCGACACTCAGGGACAGGGGGGAGAAAATAGCAATCAGCCCCAGCATTTT
CADTQGQGGENSNQPQHF
>TRBJ2-3|TRBV7-2|-|TRBD2
TGTGCCAGCAGGTCGACTAGCGGCCGCACAGATACGCAGTATTTT
CASRSTSGRTDTQYF
>TRBJ2-6|TRBV5-1|-|-
TGCGCCAGCAGCTTGGAGGGGCAGGGATCTGGGGCCAACGTCCTGACTTTC
CASSLEGQGSGANVLTF
>TRBJ1-2|TRBV19|-|-
TGTGCCAGTAGTAACCCCACAGAGCCGTACTATGGCTACACCTTC
CASSNPTEPYYGYTF
>TRBJ2-1|TRBV27|-|TRBD1
TGTGCCAGCAGTCGGGGGACAGGGTGGCTGAATGAGCAGTTCTTC
CASSRGTGWLNEQFF
>TRBJ1-1|TRBV15|-|TRBD1
TGTGCCACCAGCAGAGCCCAGGGGGCTACTGAAGCTTTCTTT
CATSRAQGATEAFF
>TRBJ2-7|TRBV23-1|few|TRBD1
TGCGCCAGCAGTCAAAACAACTCGACAGGGGCTTTAAGACGCTCCTACGAGCAGTACTTC
CASSQNNSTGALRRSYEQYF
>TRBJ1-2|TRBV7-9|-|-
TGTGCCAGCAGCTCCCCACCGGGACTAAGGGATGGCTACACCTTC
CASSSPPGLRDGYTF
>TRBJ1-2|TRBV5-1|-|-
TGCGCCAGCAGCTTTGGGGAGTCGGGCTACACCTTC
CASSFGESGYTF